This TCR beta chain is from a study of shared clonotypes between healthy human individuals. At the level of the study: Used for every donor were three CD4 naive, three CD4 memory, two CD8 naive and one CD8 memory plate. General study points: The represented genetic and exposure-history diversity was limited by the small number of donors. The naive CD4 repertoires of a handful of donors were compared, and about 5% of clonotypes were shared.

Assay used: immunoSEQ multiplex PCR; TCRdb lists only in-frame clones, some missing. The data show hundreds of thousands of clones, roughly 95% seen once. The CDR3 sequence is 15 residues long. Germline V gene sequence: CDR1 MGHRA, CDR2 YSYEKL. The ends were cut back, 3 bases at V and 2 bases at J, with 14 bases in the middle. With regard to this clone: Its antigen is as yet unknown.

Positively selected for CCR7, the CD45RO-negative cells used as naive CD8 cells excluded terminally differentiated effector memory CD45RA+ cells. The donors were adults (healthy and HIV-negative) with no recent acute infections or vaccinations. Sequencing was performed on naive CD8+ T cells sorted from blood. The chain couples TRBV4-1 to TRBJ2-7; D ambiguous. This clonotype originated in a woman in her twenties or thirties in good health. Here the CDR3 DNA reads TGCGCCAGCAGCCACCCAGGCGCGGAGACCTACGAGCAGTACTTC. It codes for CASSHPGAETYEQYF.